One and the same sample provided the 28 T cell receptor beta chains below, sequenced in a study of cytomegalovirus exposure and HLA in healthy donors. The PCR employed 60 Vbeta primers together with 13 Jbeta primers. Assay: immunoSEQ multiplex PCR; the TCRdb copy retains only in-frame clones and omits some. The sample lists 95,000 to 100,000 clones; about 70% were seen once. The sample taken for sequencing was PBMCs. These receptors all come from a woman aged 40-49 years in good health and CMV-seronegative.

The chain uses TRBV4-1 and TRBJ2-7, with 9 bases identical to TRBD2. This CDR3 region has 15 residues. From germline, CDR1 is MGHRA and CDR2 YSYEKL. V was pared by 0 bases and J by 4 bases, with 4 bases of the junction left unmatched. CDR3 bases: TGCGCCAGCAGCCAAGATGGTAGCGGGGGTTACGAGCAGTACTTC. Residues: CASSQDGSGGYEQYF.

CDR3 sequence: CASSLVKGFDSPLHF. DNA of the CDR3: TGTGCCAGCAGCTTGGTGAAGGGGTTCGATTCACCCCTCCACTTT. This rearrangement joins TRBV5-6 to TRBJ1-6, with a tentative D call TRBD1 (5 bases). V lost 0 bases to trimming and J lost 8 bases, with 12 bases between them. This CDR3 region has 15 residues. Germline V gene data show CDR1 as SGHDT and CDR2 as YYEEEE.

V gene TRBV11-2 combines with J gene TRBJ2-1; 9 nucleotides agree with TRBD2. Trimming cost V 0 bases and J 2 bases; bases outside gene matches: 5. The CDR3 is made up of 17 amino acids. CDR1 SGHAT and CDR2 FQNNGV come from the germline V gene. Here the CDR3 DNA reads TGTGCCAGCAGCTTAGACCGAGCGGGGGGTACCTACAATGAGCAGTTCTTC. The encoded protein is CASSLDRAGGTYNEQFF.

In this sample, this clone turned up a few times. This sequence joins TRBV5-1 and TRBJ2-2; maybe TRBD2 (5 bases). This CDR3 is built from 16 residues. The V end lost 1 base, the J end lost 3 bases, and 13 bases lay between the germline ends. Germline V gene lookup returns CDR1 SGHRS and CDR2 YFSETQ. The CDR3 reads CASSLFGISDTGELFF. CDR3 DNA: TGCGCCAGCAGCTTGTTCGGGATAAGCGACACCGGGGAGCTGTTTTTT.

This clone showed up just a few times. The rearrangement uses TRBV4-3 and TRBJ2-5, with D possibly matching TRBD2 (5 bases). The end of the DNA is better explained by TRBJ2-7, so the J call may be wrong. Germline V gives CDR1 LGHNA, CDR2 YSLEER. This CDR3 region has 14 residues. As DNA, the CDR3 is TGCGCCAGCAGCGTCGGGGAACGGTCCTACGAGCAGTACTTC. This codes for CASSVGERSYEQYF.

This chain joins TRBV6-5 and TRBJ2-1, with no clear D. The CDR3 sequence is 15 residues long. Germline CDR1 is MNHEY and CDR2 is SVGAGI. Trimming took off 1 base at V and 0 bases at J, with 7 bases between the two ends. The CDR3 loop is CASSYYRSSYNEQFF. For the CDR3, the DNA is TGTGCCAGCAGTTACTATCGGAGCTCCTACAATGAGCAGTTCTTC.

The V call is TRBV9, the J call TRBJ2-1; D unclear. V lost 0 bases, J lost 5 bases, and 6 bases lay in between. This CDR3 comprises 13 residues. Germline V gene lookup returns CDR1 SGDLS and CDR2 YYNGEE. Here the CDR3 reads CASSVGLDNEQFF. The CDR3 DNA sequence: TGTGCCAGCAGCGTAGGTCTAGACAATGAGCAGTTCTTC.

V and J are TRBV5-1 and TRBJ2-3, with 8 bases aligning to TRBD1. Germline V lookup: CDR1 SGHRS, CDR2 YFSETQ. The CDR3 consists of 18 residues. V shed 0 bases and J 0 bases; nucleotides not matched to a gene: 9. CDR3 in DNA: TGCGCCAGCAGCTTGGCTTTTAGTGGGACAGGAAGCACAGATACGCAGTATTTT. This gives the protein CASSLAFSGTGSTDTQYF. The full variable domain, rest sourced from reference TRBV5-1 and TRBJ2-3, is KAGVTQTPRYLIKTRGQQVTLSCSPISGHRSVSWYQQTPGQGLQFLFEYFSETQRNKGNFPGRFSGRQFSNSRSEMNVSTLELGDSALYLCASSLAFSGTGSTDTQYFGPGTRLTVL.

The chain links TRBV4-1 to TRBJ2-3; tentative D call: TRBD1 (6 bases). Trimming shortened V by 1 base and J by 0 bases, and 17 bases separated the two germline ends. This CDR3 comprises 18 residues. Germline V lookup: CDR1 MGHRA, CDR2 YSYEKL. CDR3 sequence (DNA): TGCGCCAGCAGCCAAGGGGCCGCCGGGACATCGAGCACAGATACGCAGTATTTT. It is translated as CASSQGAAGTSSTDTQYF.

V gene TRBV4-3 combines with J gene TRBJ1-2, with D uncertain. Germline V lookup: CDR1 LGHNA, CDR2 YSLEER. Trimming pared 0 bases from V and 1 base from J, leaving 9 bases between. This CDR3 has 15 residues. DNA for the CDR3: TGCGCCAGCAGCCAAGATAGAGGAGTTAACTATGGCTACACCTTC. Translating it yields CASSQDRGVNYGYTF.

This clone was observed a few times. The chain carries TRBV7-2 and TRBJ2-2; 7 nucleotides align to TRBD2. CDR3 length equals 16 residues. Trimming removed 4 bases from V and 6 bases from J; junction bases left unmatched: 11. Germline lookup yields CDR1 SGHTA and CDR2 FQGNSA. As DNA, the CDR3 is TGTGCCAGCAGCTCTCAACCAGCGGGAAAATCCGGGGAGCTGTTTTTT. Translated: CASSSQPAGKSGELFF.

This chain connects TRBV4-3 to TRBJ2-2, with 8 bases matching TRBD1. This CDR3 spans 16 amino acids. The V and J ends lost 8 bases and 6 bases, in that order; junction bases with no gene match: 14. CDR1 is LGHNA, CDR2 YSLEER, per germline. The CDR3 DNA reads TGCGCCAGCTGCCGGGACAGGAGCCTCGGCGCCGGGGAGCTGTTTTTT. This sequence encodes CASCRDRSLGAGELFF.

The chain combines TRBV19 with TRBJ2-3, with 8 bases that match TRBD2. The CDR3 covers 16 residues. Looked up from germline, CDR1 is LNHDA and CDR2 is SQIVND (reference sequence). V gave up 1 base and J gave up 6 bases; unmatched junction bases: 9. The CDR3 sequence is CASSIAGGPSGDTQYF. The DNA for the CDR3 is TGTGCCAGTAGTATAGCGGGAGGGCCCTCGGGGGATACGCAGTATTTT.

The chain couples TRBV27 to TRBJ2-1; D might be TRBD2 (6 bases). V was cut by 10 bases and J by 0 bases, with 19 bases left in between. Germline CDR1 reads MNHEY; CDR2 reads SMNVEV (reference sequence). CDR3 size: 16 residues. The CDR3 nucleotides are TGTGCCACTAAAGTAGCGGCTTTTAGCTCCTACAATGAGCAGTTCTTC. It specifies CATKVAAFSSYNEQFF.

This clone was found a few times. V gene TRBV7-2 combines with J gene TRBJ2-3; D is unclear. V was trimmed by 2 bases and J by 6 bases, leaving 6 bases between them. This CDR3 region has 12 residues. In germline, CDR1 is SGHTA, CDR2 FQGNSA. The CDR3 nucleotides read TGTGCCAGCAGCTTAAGGCGGGATACGCAGTATTTT. Amino acids: CASSLRRDTQYF.

The chain joins TRBV19 to TRBJ1-4; TRBD1 might be the D (6 bases). Germline assignment: CDR1 LNHDA and CDR2 SQIVND (reference sequence). Trimming cost V 9 bases and J 6 bases, with 14 bases left between them. The CDR3 runs to 13 residues. The CDR3 loop reads CASSWDTHEKLFF. In DNA form, the CDR3 reads TGTGCCAGCTCTTGGGACACCCATGAAAAACTGTTTTTT.

This clone turned up a few times. The chain has TRBV6-5 and TRBJ2-1; 11 nucleotides agree with TRBD2. J was trimmed by 2 bases and V by 6 bases; bases with no gene match: 3. The CDR3 length is 15 residues. Per germline, CDR1 MNHEY and CDR2 SVGAGI. The CDR3 DNA reads TGTGCCAGCAGCAGACTAGCGGGAACCTACAATGAGCAGTTCTTC. Protein sequence: CASSRLAGTYNEQFF.

The rearrangement joins TRBV5-4 to TRBJ2-1; 8 bases agree with TRBD2. The V and J ends lost 1 base and 8 bases, in that order; junction bases with no gene match: 5. CDR3 length: 14 residues. Germline assignment: CDR1 SGHNT and CDR2 YYREEE (reference sequence). CDR3 in amino acids: CASSLSGSGHEQFF. The CDR3, as DNA: TGTGCCAGCAGCTTGAGCGGGAGCGGACATGAGCAGTTCTTC. The full variable domain, completed using reference TRBV5-4 and TRBJ2-1, is ETGVTQSPTHLIKTRGQQVTLRCSSQSGHNTVSWYQQALGQGPQFIFQYYREEENGRGNFPPRFSGLQFPNYSSELNVNALELDDSALYLCASSLSGSGHEQFFGPGTRLTVL.

The chain has TRBV19 and TRBJ1-5; 9 bases match TRBD1. CDR3 length equals 18 residues. Germline V CDR1 and CDR2: LNHDA, SQIVND (reference sequence). V lost 6 bases to trimming and J lost 2 bases; unmatched junction nucleotides: 14. CDR3 in DNA: TGTGCCAGTAGGAACGACAGGGGGGGCTTAAATCGCAATCAGCCCCAGCATTTT. Its protein product is CASRNDRGGLNRNQPQHF.

The chain couples TRBV19 to TRBJ2-5; TRBD2 aligns across 9 bases. Near its end, the DNA agrees better with TRBJ2-7, so the J call may be wrong. CDR1 is LNHDA and CDR2 is SQIVND in the germline V gene (reference sequence). The CDR3 consists of 15 residues. This chain's CDR3 is CASSSVSGSLYEQYF. In nucleotides, the CDR3 is TGTGCCAGTAGTAGCGTTAGCGGGAGCCTCTACGAGCAGTACTTC.

CDR3 amino acids: CATSRDWGGPGETQYF. CDR3 sequence (DNA): TGTGCCACCAGCAGAGACTGGGGGGGGCCTGGAGAGACCCAGTACTTC. The V gene is TRBV15, the J gene TRBJ2-5; D may be TRBD2 (7 bases). The CDR3 extends over 16 amino acids. The germline V gene has CDR1 LNHNV and CDR2 YYDKDF (reference sequence). V gave up 0 bases and J gave up 4 bases, with 15 bases separating them.

The rearrangement joins TRBV19 to TRBJ2-1; 11 bases agree with TRBD2. The J segment lost 9 bases and the V segment lost 5 bases, leaving 12 bases of the junction unmatched. The CDR3 consists of 16 residues. Germline V gene lookup returns CDR1 LNHDA and CDR2 SQIVND (reference sequence). In DNA, the CDR3 is TGTGCCAGTAGTCGGCTAGCGGGAGGTGTGGGGAGTGAGCAGTTCTTC. Its protein is CASSRLAGGVGSEQFF.

The chain has TRBV18 and TRBJ1-1; 9 nucleotides match TRBD1. The CDR3 covers 14 residues. The junction had 6 bases not matched to a gene; V was cut back by 6 bases and J by 4 bases. Looked up from germline, CDR1 is KGHSH and CDR2 is LQKENI. CDR3 bases: TGTGCCAGCTCCCTAGAGACAGGGGGCACTGAAGCTTTCTTT. Residues: CASSLETGGTEAFF.

The chain links TRBV5-1 to TRBJ2-5; 9 bases match TRBD1. TRBJ2-7 matches the DNA end more closely, so the J call is doubtful. Germline V lookup: CDR1 SGHRS, CDR2 YFSETQ. CDR3 length: 16 amino acids. The CDR3 region is CASSLTDRGSSYEQYF. CDR3 coding DNA: TGCGCCAGCAGCTTAACCGACAGGGGGTCTTCCTACGAGCAGTACTTC.

This clone appeared once. The rearrangement uses TRBV7-6 and TRBJ1-4, with a possible D match to TRBD1 (6 bases). The V end was cut by 1 base, the J end by 3 bases, with 9 bases between. CDR1 is SGHVS, CDR2 FNYEAQ, per germline. CDR3 length: 15 residues. This CDR3 is CASSLEDSANEKLFF. CDR3 nucleotide sequence: TGTGCCAGCAGCTTAGAGGACAGCGCTAATGAAAAACTGTTTTTT.

This clone was counted a few times. The chain links TRBV30 to TRBJ2-7, with D tentatively TRBD1 (7 bases). This CDR3 region has 17 residues. Germline loops: CDR1 GTSNPN, CDR2 SVGIG (reference sequence). V was pared by 3 bases and J by 3 bases, with 24 bases between. The CDR3 reads CAWREGASPGDVYEQYF. In DNA form, the CDR3 reads TGTGCCTGGAGGGAGGGGGCTAGTCCGGGAGATGTCTACGAGCAGTACTTC. Variable domain in full (rest from reference TRBV30 and TRBJ2-7): SQTIHQWPATLVQPVGSPLSLECTVEGTSNPNLYWYRQAAGRGLQLLFYSVGIGQISSEVPQNLSASRPQDRQFILSSKKLLLSDSGFYLCAWREGASPGDVYEQYFGPGTRLTVT.

The chain links TRBV7-9 to TRBJ2-6, with D hard to call. CDR3 length equals 17 residues. The V gene's germline CDR1 is SEHNR and CDR2 FQNEAQ (reference sequence). Trimming left V 0 bases short and J 1 base short, with 10 bases between. Written as DNA, the CDR3 is TGTGCCAGCAGCTTAGCCTTTTTGCAGTCTGGGGCCAACGTCCTGACTTTC. Translation gives CASSLAFLQSGANVLTF.

V is TRBV2 and J is TRBJ2-2; 9 bases are shared with TRBD2. This CDR3 region has 15 residues. J lost 0 bases, V lost 7 bases, and 3 bases had no gene match. Germline CDR1 is SNHLY and CDR2 is FYNNEI. CDR3 in amino acids: CASTGLASNTGELFF. DNA for the CDR3: TGTGCCAGCACGGGACTAGCCTCGAACACCGGGGAGCTGTTTTTT. Variable domain in full (rest from reference TRBV2 and TRBJ2-2): EPEVTQTPSHQVTQMGQEVILRCVPISNHLYFYWYRQILGQKVEFLVSFYNNEISEKSEIFDDQFSVERPDGSNFTLKIRSTKLEDSAMYFCASTGLASNTGELFFGEGSRLTVL.